Included here is one T cell receptor beta chain sequence, with context. Antigen unknown. Clones were read by immunoSEQ multiplex PCR, and TCRdb kept only the in-frame ones, dropping some. This sample has roughly 2.1 million clones, with 85% to 95% found just once. The sample is drawn from a study of shared clonotypes between healthy human individuals. Study conclusions and caveats: Among four donors, approximately 5.4% of naive CD4 clonotypes were found in common.

Only CD45RO-negative cells positively selected for CCR7 counted as naive CD8 cells, so terminally differentiated effector memory CD45RA+ cells were excluded. The CDR3 extends over 11 amino acids. The V and J ends lost 11 bases and 14 bases respectively, with 21 bases between them. CDR1 is MNHEY, CDR2 SVGAGI, per germline. This TCR derives from a young man in good health. Some clones in this sample may be carry-over from other donors' samples. Specimen: naive CD8+ T cells from PBMCs. This chain joins TRBV6-5 and TRBJ1-2; a possible D gene is TRBD1 (5 bases). The DNA for the CDR3 is TGTGCCGCGGGTCAGGGAACGTTAAGGACCTTC. It translates to CAAGQGTLRTF.